This section outlines one T cell receptor beta chain sequence together with its context. The antigen is not known. The V end lost 2 bases, the J end lost 0 bases, and 12 bases lay between the germline ends. The CDR3 runs to 16 residues. In germline, CDR1 is MNHNS, CDR2 SASEGT. These data come from a study of T cells after yellow fever vaccination. One entry per CDR3 protein, called by TCRdb with MiXCR from the 5' RACE reads. Among 340,000 or so distinct CDR3 sequences listed, around 12% were seen once. Study-wide results and limits: Most primary-vaccination clones recurred post-booster (about 96% CD4, 88% CD8).

This sample comprised CD4+ T cells sorted from PBMCs, obtained 15 days after the yellow fever booster vaccination. The source is a man between 18 and 35 years old who received the YFV17D yellow fever vaccine. The chain couples TRBV6-1 to TRBJ2-3, with D perhaps assigned TRBD1 or TRBD2 (5 bases each). The CDR3 region is CASSERGAYSTDTQYF. As DNA, the CDR3 is TGTGCCAGCAGTGAAAGAGGGGCTTACAGCACAGATACGCAGTATTTT.